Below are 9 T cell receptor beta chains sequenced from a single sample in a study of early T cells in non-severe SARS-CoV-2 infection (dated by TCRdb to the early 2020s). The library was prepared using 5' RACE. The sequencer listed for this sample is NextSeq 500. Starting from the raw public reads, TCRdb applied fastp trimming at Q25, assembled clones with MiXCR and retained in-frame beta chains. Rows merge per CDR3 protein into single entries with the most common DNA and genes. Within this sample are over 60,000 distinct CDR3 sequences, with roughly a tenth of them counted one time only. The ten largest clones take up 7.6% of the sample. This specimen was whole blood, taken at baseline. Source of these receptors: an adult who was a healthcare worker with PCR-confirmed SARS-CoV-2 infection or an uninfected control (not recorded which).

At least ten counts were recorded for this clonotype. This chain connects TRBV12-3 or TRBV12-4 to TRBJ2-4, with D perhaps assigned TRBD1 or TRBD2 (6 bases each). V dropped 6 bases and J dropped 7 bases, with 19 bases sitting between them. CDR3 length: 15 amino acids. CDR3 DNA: TGTGCCAGCAGGGAGGGACACCCAAACGTCAACATTCAGTACTTC. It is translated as CASREGHPNVNIQYF.

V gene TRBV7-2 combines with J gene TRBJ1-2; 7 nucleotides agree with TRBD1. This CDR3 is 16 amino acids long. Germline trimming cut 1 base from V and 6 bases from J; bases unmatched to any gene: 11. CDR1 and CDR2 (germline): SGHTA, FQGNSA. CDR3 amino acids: CASSLVGTDGGHGYTF. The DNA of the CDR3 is TGTGCCAGCAGCTTAGTAGGGACAGATGGTGGCCATGGCTACACCTTC.

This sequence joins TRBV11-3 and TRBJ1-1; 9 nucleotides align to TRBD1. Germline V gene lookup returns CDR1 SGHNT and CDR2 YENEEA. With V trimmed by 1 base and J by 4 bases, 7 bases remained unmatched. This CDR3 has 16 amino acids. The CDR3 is CASSLGGTGSRTEAFF. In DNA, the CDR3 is TGTGCCAGCAGCTTAGGTGGGACAGGGTCTCGCACTGAAGCTTTCTTT.

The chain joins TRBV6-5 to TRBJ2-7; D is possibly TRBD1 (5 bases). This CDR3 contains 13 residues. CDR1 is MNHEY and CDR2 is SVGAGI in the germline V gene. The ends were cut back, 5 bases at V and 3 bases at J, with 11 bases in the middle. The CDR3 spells CASSPRQYYEQYF. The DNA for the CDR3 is TGTGCCAGCAGTCCGCGACAGTACTACGAGCAGTACTTC.

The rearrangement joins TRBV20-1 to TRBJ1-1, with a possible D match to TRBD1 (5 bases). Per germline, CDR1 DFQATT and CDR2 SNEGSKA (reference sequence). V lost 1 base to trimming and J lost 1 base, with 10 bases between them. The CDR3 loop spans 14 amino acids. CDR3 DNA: TGCAGTGCTAGAGGAGGTCAGGGGAACACTGAAGCTTTCTTT. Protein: CSARGGQGNTEAFF.

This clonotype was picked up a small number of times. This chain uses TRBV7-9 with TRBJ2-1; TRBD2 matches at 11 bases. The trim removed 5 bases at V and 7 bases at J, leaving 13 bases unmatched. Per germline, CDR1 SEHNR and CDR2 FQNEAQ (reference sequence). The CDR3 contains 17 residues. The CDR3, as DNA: TGTGCCAGCAGCCCCATCTTCCTAGCGGGGGGTAGAAATGAGCAGTTCTTC. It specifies CASSPIFLAGGRNEQFF. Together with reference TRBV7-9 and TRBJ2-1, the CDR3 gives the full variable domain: DTGVSQNPRHKITKRGQNVTFRCDPISEHNRLYWYRQTLGQGPEFLTYFQNEAQLEKSRLLSDRFSAERPKGSFSTLEIQRTEQGDSAMYLCASSPIFLAGGRNEQFFGPGTRLTVL.

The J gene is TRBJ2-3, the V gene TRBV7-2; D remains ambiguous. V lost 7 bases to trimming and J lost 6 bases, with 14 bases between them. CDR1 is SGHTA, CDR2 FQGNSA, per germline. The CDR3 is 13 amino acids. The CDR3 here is CASTKGVGDTQYF. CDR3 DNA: TGTGCCAGCACAAAAGGCGTCGGGGATACGCAGTATTTT.

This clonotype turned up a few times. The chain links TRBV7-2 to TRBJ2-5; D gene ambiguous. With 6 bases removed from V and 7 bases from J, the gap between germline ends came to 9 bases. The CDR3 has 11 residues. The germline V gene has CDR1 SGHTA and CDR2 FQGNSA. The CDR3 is CASRNTGTQYF. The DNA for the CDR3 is TGTGCCAGCAGAAACACGGGGACCCAGTACTTC.

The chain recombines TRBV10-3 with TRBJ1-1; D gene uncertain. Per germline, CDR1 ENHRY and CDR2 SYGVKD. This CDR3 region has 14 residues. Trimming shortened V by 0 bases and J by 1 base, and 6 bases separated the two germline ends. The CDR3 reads CAISESWSNTEAFF. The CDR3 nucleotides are TGTGCCATCAGTGAGTCTTGGTCGAACACTGAAGCTTTCTTT.